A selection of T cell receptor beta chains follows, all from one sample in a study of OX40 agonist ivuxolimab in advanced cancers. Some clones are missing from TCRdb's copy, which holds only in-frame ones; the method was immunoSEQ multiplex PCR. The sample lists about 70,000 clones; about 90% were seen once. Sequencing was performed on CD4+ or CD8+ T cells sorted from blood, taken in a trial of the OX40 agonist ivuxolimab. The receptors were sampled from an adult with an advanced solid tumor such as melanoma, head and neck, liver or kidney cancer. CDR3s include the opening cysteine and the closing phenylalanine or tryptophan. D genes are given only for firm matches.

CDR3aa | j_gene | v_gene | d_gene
CASGRDHSTDTQYF | TRBJ2-3 | TRBV7-9 | NA
CASSYSPGDRYTQYF | TRBJ2-3 | TRBV6-6 | NA
CASSPISGNTIYF | TRBJ1-3 | TRBV6-1 | NA
CATRRSSSSYNEQFF | TRBJ2-1 | TRBV6-1 | NA
CSVVGQGRPGELFF | TRBJ2-2 | TRBV29-1 | TRBD1
CASSPRTATNEKLFF | TRBJ1-4 | TRBV9 | NA
CASSEKTGIRTAFF | TRBJ1-1 | TRBV6-5 | NA
CASSPTDTGELFF | TRBJ2-2 | TRBV9 | NA
CASTPGARGNTIYF | TRBJ1-3 | TRBV19 | NA
CASSGRTGHGYTF | TRBJ1-2 | TRBV7-2 | TRBD1
CASSLARAGGQGDTQYF | TRBJ2-3 | TRBV5-4 | TRBD2
CASSLDGSYNEQFF | TRBJ2-1 | TRBV7-7 | NA
CASSIHRGNNEQFF | TRBJ2-1 | TRBV2 | NA
CASSASGVYNEQFF | TRBJ2-1 | TRBV6-1 | TRBD2
CASSQDPRSVTYNEQFF | TRBJ2-1 | TRBV4-1 | NA
CASSSKGGYGYTF | TRBJ1-2 | TRBV7-2 | NA
CASSRTGGARNTEAFF | TRBJ1-1 | TRBV5-1 | TRBD1
CASSLVSGTVYEQYF | TRBJ2-7 | TRBV7-9 | TRBD1
CASSETGGVETQYF | TRBJ2-5 | TRBV5-1 | NA
CASSLDPRGANQPQHF | TRBJ1-5 | TRBV5-4 | NA
CASSPGLAGGFYNEQFF | TRBJ2-1 | TRBV5-1 | TRBD2
CASSFWARSDTGELFF | TRBJ2-2 | TRBV7-2 | NA
CASSSAGGQETQYF | TRBJ2-5 | TRBV7-3 | TRBD2
CASSPRTDNQPQHF | TRBJ1-5 | TRBV18 | NA
CASSPGGSPAYEQYF | TRBJ2-7 | TRBV28 | NA
CASRCPGTAQKPNTGELFF | TRBJ2-2 | TRBV12-2 | NA
CASRPREPNMPMNTEAFF | TRBJ1-1 | TRBV21-1 | NA
CASSQEARGGTDTQYF | TRBJ2-3 | TRBV4-3 | NA
CASSLATDTQYF | TRBJ2-3 | TRBV7-6 | NA